The 21 T cell receptor beta chains below come from one sample, sequenced in a study of neurological immune-mediated disorders (dated by TCRdb to between 2019 and 2020). Receptor amplification or capture employed 5' RACE. The reads were generated on an Illumina HiSeq 2500. TCRdb reworked the public reads: Q25 trimming with fastp, MiXCR clone assembly, productive beta chains retained. When rows share a CDR3 protein, they turn into one entry using the most common DNA and genes. In all, the sample holds approximately 85,000 distinct CDR3 sequences, and around 4.7% of those were seen once. The ten largest clones add up to more than 5% of the sample. The time point label, as the study defines it: longitudinal time-point 3. The material sequenced was PBMCs. These receptor sequences come from a woman aged 60-75 years with multiple sclerosis.

This clonotype has at least ten counts. The CDR3 reads CASSLVNEQYF. The DNA of the CDR3 is TGTGCCAGCAGCCTCGTGAACGAGCAGTACTTC. J is TRBJ2-7 and V is TRBV7-9, with D hard to call. Germline lookup yields CDR1 SEHNR and CDR2 FQNEAQ (reference sequence). V lost 5 bases and J lost 5, with 7 bases in between. The CDR3 runs to 11 residues.

This clonotype was counted ten times or more. The chain carries TRBV5-5 and TRBJ1-4, with TRBD1 as a possible D gene (5 bases). There are 18 residues in the CDR3. The V and J ends lost 5 bases and 6 bases respectively, with 26 bases between them. The V gene's germline CDR1 is SGHKS and CDR2 YYEKEE (reference sequence). The CDR3 reads CASRVTGTMFGLDEKLFF. The CDR3 DNA reads as TGTGCCAGCAGGGTGACCGGGACGATGTTTGGTCTGGATGAAAAACTGTTTTTT. The entire variable domain, with the rest obtained from reference TRBV5-5 and TRBJ1-4, is as follows: DAGVTQSPTHLIKTRGQQVTLRCSPISGHKSVSWYQQVLGQGPQFIFQYYEKEERGRGNFPDRFSARQFPNYSSELNVNALLLGDSALYLCASRVTGTMFGLDEKLFFGSGTQLSVL.

In this sample, this clonotype turned up many times. The chain links TRBV10-3 to TRBJ2-7, with 7 bases lining up with TRBD2. Germline V CDR1 and CDR2: ENHRY, SYGVKD. The CDR3 spans 16 residues. The trim removed 9 bases at V and 4 bases at J, leaving 18 bases unmatched. The DNA for the CDR3 is TGTGCCATTAGCGGGCCCCAGGGCCTCTTCCCTTACGAGCAGTACTTC. It encodes CAISGPQGLFPYEQYF.

V usage is TRBV27 and J usage is TRBJ2-7; D not certain. The germline CDR1 and CDR2 sequences are MNHEY and SMNVEV (reference sequence). V was trimmed by 0 bases and J by 7 bases, leaving 13 bases between them. The CDR3 totals 14 residues. Here the CDR3 DNA reads TGTGCCAGCAGTTTATCGGCCCGGGTAGGGGAGCAGTACTTC. Translating it yields CASSLSARVGEQYF.

This clonotype was seen only a few times. The rearrangement joins TRBV7-2 to TRBJ2-2; maybe TRBD1 (6 bases). The V and J ends lost 5 bases and 2 bases respectively, with 9 bases between them. CDR3 length: 14 residues. Germline V gene lookup returns CDR1 SGHTA and CDR2 FQGNSA. This chain's CDR3 is CASSTGTNTGELFF. CDR3 sequence (DNA): TGTGCCAGCAGCACCGGGACAAACACCGGGGAGCTGTTTTTT.

There are many counts of this clonotype. The chain uses TRBV20-1 and TRBJ2-1; 7 bases map to TRBD1. Per the germline V gene, CDR1 is DFQATT and CDR2 is SNEGSKA (reference sequence). The CDR3 consists of 14 residues. V shed 3 bases, J shed 8 bases, and the junction held 10 bases outside the gene matches. In DNA form, the CDR3 reads TGCAGTGCTAGTCGACAGGGTCGAAGGGATGAGCAGTTCTTC. It translates to CSASRQGRRDEQFF.

This clonotype was seen ten or more times. The rearrangement joins TRBV7-8 to TRBJ2-7, with 7 bases identical to TRBD1. Germline lookup yields CDR1 SGHVS and CDR2 FQNEAQ. The CDR3 totals 14 residues. V was pared by 1 base and J by 5 bases, with 5 bases of the junction left unmatched. Written as DNA, the CDR3 is TGTGCCAGCAGCTTAGGGCACAGGGGCGACGAGCAGTACTTC. This sequence encodes CASSLGHRGDEQYF.

This clonotype showed up many times. This chain links TRBV15 with TRBJ2-7; 10 bases fit TRBD1. CDR1 is LNHNV, CDR2 YYDKDF, per germline (reference sequence). This CDR3 comprises 15 residues. The junction had 5 bases not matched to a gene; V was cut back by 3 bases and J by 3 bases. The CDR3 protein is CATSRAGTGVYEQYF. The DNA of the CDR3 is TGTGCCACCAGCAGGGCCGGGACAGGGGTCTACGAGCAGTACTTC. Together with reference TRBV15 and TRBJ2-7, the CDR3 gives the full variable domain: DAMVIQNPRYQVTQFGKPVTLSCSQTLNHNVMYWYQQKSSQAPKLLFHYYDKDFNNEADTPDNFQSRRPNTSFCFLDIRSPGLGDTAMYLCATSRAGTGVYEQYFGPGTRLTVT.

This clonotype was recorded many times. The V gene is TRBV28, the J gene TRBJ2-5; D possibly corresponds to TRBD1 (6 bases). CDR1 and CDR2 from the germline V gene are MDHEN and SYDVKM. The CDR3 totals 14 residues. V dropped 4 bases and J dropped 5 bases, with 14 bases sitting between them. The CDR3 region is CASSSSGTIETQYF. In DNA form, the CDR3 reads TGTGCCAGCAGTTCCTCCGGGACAATTGAGACCCAGTACTTC.

This clonotype was detected many times. The chain has TRBV20-1 and TRBJ1-4; D is undetermined. Trimming removed 0 bases at V and 4 bases at J, with 12 bases between. The CDR3 contains 15 residues. The germline gives CDR1 DFQATT, CDR2 SNEGSKA (reference sequence). CDR3 protein: CSARDRKVFNEKLFF. In nucleotides, the CDR3 is TGCAGTGCTAGAGATCGTAAGGTGTTTAATGAAAAACTGTTTTTT.

This clonotype was counted at least ten times. The chain couples TRBV5-1 to TRBJ2-1, with 7 bases fitting TRBD1. V dropped 4 bases and J dropped 2; count of bases not matched to a gene: 9. The germline V gene has CDR1 SGHRS and CDR2 YFSETQ. This CDR3 has 16 residues. This chain's CDR3 is CASSHRQGDPYNEQFF. CDR3 DNA: TGCGCCAGCAGCCATAGACAGGGAGACCCCTACAATGAGCAGTTCTTC.

In this sample, this clonotype turned up many times. This CDR3 reads CASSQVDFQETQYF. CDR3 nucleotide sequence: TGCGCCAGCAGCCAAGTGGACTTCCAAGAGACCCAGTACTTC. This chain connects TRBV4-1 to TRBJ2-5; maybe TRBD2 (5 bases). Germline CDR1 and CDR2: MGHRA and YSYEKL. With 1 base removed from V and 1 base from J, the gap between germline ends came to 7 bases. The CDR3 has 14 amino acids.

In this sample, this clonotype turned up many times. CDR3 bases: TGTGCCAGCAGTTTCTCCGTGAGCTCTGGAAACACCATATATTTT. Its translation is CASSFSVSSGNTIYF. The chain couples TRBV6-5 to TRBJ1-3; no clear D. The CDR3 has 15 residues. Trimming removed 4 bases from V and 0 bases from J, with 10 bases in between. CDR1 is MNHEY, CDR2 SVGAGI, per germline.

This clonotype has ten or more counts. The J gene is TRBJ2-1, the V gene TRBV9; D is ambiguous. The germline gives CDR1 SGDLS, CDR2 YYNGEE. Trimming pared 1 base from V and 0 bases from J, leaving 14 bases between. The CDR3 contains 17 residues. The DNA of the CDR3 is TGTGCCAGCAGCGTATTTTTGGGCTCACTCTCCTACAATGAGCAGTTCTTC. The encoded protein is CASSVFLGSLSYNEQFF. The whole variable domain, filled in from reference TRBV9 and TRBJ2-1, reads DSGVTQTPKHLITATGQRVTLRCSPRSGDLSVYWYQQSLDQGLQFLIQYYNGEERAKGNILERFSAQQFPDLHSELNLSSLELGDSALYFCASSVFLGSLSYNEQFFGPGTRLTVL.

Many counts were recorded for this clonotype. This chain joins TRBV27 and TRBJ2-7; D remains unclear. The CDR3 totals 11 residues. Germline CDR1 and CDR2: MNHEY and SMNVEV (reference sequence). Trimming removed 5 bases at V and 2 bases at J, with 4 bases between. DNA of the CDR3: TGTGCCAGCAGTCCTGCCTACGAGCAGTACTTC. It codes for CASSPAYEQYF.

The table lists this clonotype with many counts. CDR3 amino acids: CASSPDRDNEQFF. CDR3 coding DNA: TGTGCCAGCAGTCCTGACAGAGACAATGAGCAGTTCTTC. The chain carries TRBV12-3 or TRBV12-4 and TRBJ2-1, with D possibly matching TRBD1 (5 bases). Trimming shortened V by 5 bases and J by 5 bases, and 10 bases separated the two germline ends. The CDR3 runs to 13 residues.

This clonotype was seen repeatedly, ten times or more. The CDR3 is CASSQAASGASYEQYF. CDR3 nucleotide sequence: TGCGCCAGCAGCCAAGCGGCTAGCGGGGCCTCCTACGAGCAGTACTTC. The V call is TRBV4-1, the J call TRBJ2-7, with 9 positions matching TRBD2. CDR1 MGHRA and CDR2 YSYEKL come from the germline V gene. The V segment lost 1 base and the J segment 0 bases; nucleotides outside the gene matches: 4. The CDR3 is 16 amino acids.

This clonotype has ten or more counts. The chain employs TRBV16 and TRBJ1-5, with 7 nucleotides matching TRBD1. The CDR3 contains 14 residues. V lost 4 bases and J lost 4; bases outside the gene matches: 4. In germline, CDR1 is KGHSY, CDR2 FQNENV. This chain's CDR3 is CASSRQTGNQPQHF. The CDR3 DNA is TGTGCCAGCAGCCGACAGACAGGGAATCAGCCCCAGCATTTT.

This clonotype was counted ten times or more. This chain joins TRBV2 and TRBJ2-1, with TRBD1 matching over 7 bases. Germline lookup yields CDR1 SNHLY and CDR2 FYNNEI. The CDR3 has 15 residues. The V segment lost 4 bases and the J segment 0 bases; nucleotides outside the gene matches: 3. CDR3 residues: CASSARGSSYNEQFF. CDR3 DNA sequence: TGTGCCAGCAGTGCCAGGGGGTCCTCCTACAATGAGCAGTTCTTC.

This clonotype showed up many times. The gene calls are TRBV5-1 and TRBJ2-7; possible D gene TRBD2, 7 bases. The germline CDR1 and CDR2 sequences are SGHRS and YFSETQ. The CDR3 runs 15 residues. V was cut by 2 bases and J by 7 bases, with 19 bases left in between. In DNA form, the CDR3 reads TGCGCCAGCAGCTTAGTGGCGGGGGCTACTACGGAGCAGTACTTC. Its translation is CASSLVAGATTEQYF. Supplemented by reference TRBV5-1 and TRBJ2-7, the full variable domain reads KAGVTQTPRYLIKTRGQQVTLSCSPISGHRSVSWYQQTPGQGLQFLFEYFSETQRNKGNFPGRFSGRQFSNSRSEMNVSTLELGDSALYLCASSLVAGATTEQYFGPGTRLTVT.

Ten or more counts support this clonotype. The genes are TRBV20-1 and TRBJ1-1; tentatively, D is TRBD1 (5 bases). The V gene's germline CDR1 is DFQATT and CDR2 SNEGSKA (reference sequence). The V and J ends lost 2 bases and 3 bases respectively, with 7 bases between them. This CDR3 is 12 amino acids long. Here the CDR3 DNA reads TGCAGTGCTAGACAGGGCTACACTGAAGCTTTCTTT. Its protein product is CSARQGYTEAFF.